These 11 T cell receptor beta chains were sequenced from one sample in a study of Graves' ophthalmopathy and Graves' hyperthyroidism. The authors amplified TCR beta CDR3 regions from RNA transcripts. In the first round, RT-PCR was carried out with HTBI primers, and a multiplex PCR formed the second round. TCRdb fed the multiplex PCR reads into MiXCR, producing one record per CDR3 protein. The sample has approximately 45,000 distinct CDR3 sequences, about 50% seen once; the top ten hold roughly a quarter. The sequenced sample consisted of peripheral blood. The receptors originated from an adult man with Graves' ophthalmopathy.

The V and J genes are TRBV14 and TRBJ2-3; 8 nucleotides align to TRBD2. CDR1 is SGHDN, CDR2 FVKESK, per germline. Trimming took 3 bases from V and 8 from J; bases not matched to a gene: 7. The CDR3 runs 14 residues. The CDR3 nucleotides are TGTGCCAGCAGCCAGACTAGCGAGAGAGGTACGCAGTATTTT. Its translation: CASSQTSERGTQYF.

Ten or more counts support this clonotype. In DNA, the CDR3 is TGTGCCAGCAGCTTAGTTGGGGTGGGGGGCTGGCACACTGAAGCTTTCTTT. Translation gives CASSLVGVGGWHTEAFF. V is TRBV7-2 and J is TRBJ1-1, with D perhaps TRBD1 (6 bases). The CDR3 totals 17 residues. CDR1 and CDR2 from the germline V gene are SGHTA and FQGNSA. Trimming stripped 1 base from V and 3 bases from J, with 18 bases between. The full variable domain, its missing parts supplied by reference TRBV7-2 and TRBJ1-1, is GAGVSQSPSNKVTEKGKDVELRCDPISGHTALYWYRQSLGQGLEFLIYFQGNSAPDKSGLPSDRFSAERTGGSVSTLTIQRTQQEDSAVYLCASSLVGVGGWHTEAFFGQGTRLTVV.

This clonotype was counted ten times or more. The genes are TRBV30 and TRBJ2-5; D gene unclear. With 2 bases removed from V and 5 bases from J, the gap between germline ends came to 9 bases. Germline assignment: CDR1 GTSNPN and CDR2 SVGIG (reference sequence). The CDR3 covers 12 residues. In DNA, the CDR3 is TGTGCCTGGAGTCCCCTTTTGGAGACCCAGTACTTC. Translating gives CAWSPLLETQYF.

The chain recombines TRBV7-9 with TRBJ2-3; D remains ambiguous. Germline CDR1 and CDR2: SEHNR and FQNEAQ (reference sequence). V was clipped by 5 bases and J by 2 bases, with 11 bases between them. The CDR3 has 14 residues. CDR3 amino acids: CASSGPPYTDTQYF. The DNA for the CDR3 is TGTGCCAGCAGCGGGCCGCCCTACACAGATACGCAGTATTTT.

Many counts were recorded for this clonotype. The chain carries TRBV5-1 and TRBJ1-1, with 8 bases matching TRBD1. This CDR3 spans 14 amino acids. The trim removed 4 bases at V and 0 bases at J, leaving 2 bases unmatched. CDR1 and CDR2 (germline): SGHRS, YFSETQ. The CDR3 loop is CASSQGALNTEAFF. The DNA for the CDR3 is TGCGCCAGCAGCCAGGGGGCCTTGAACACTGAAGCTTTCTTT.

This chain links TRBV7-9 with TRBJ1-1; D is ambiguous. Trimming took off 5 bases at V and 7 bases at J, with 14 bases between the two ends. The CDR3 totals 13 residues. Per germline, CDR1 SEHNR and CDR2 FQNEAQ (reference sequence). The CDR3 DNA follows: TGTGCCAGCAGCCTCTGGGAGGACGGTGAAGCTTTCTTT. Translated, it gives CASSLWEDGEAFF.

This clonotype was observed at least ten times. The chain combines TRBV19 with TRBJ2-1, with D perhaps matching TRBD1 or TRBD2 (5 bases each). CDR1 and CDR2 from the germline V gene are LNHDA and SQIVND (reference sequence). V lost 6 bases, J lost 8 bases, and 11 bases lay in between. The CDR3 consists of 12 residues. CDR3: CASRGRDHEQFF. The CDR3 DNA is TGTGCCAGTAGGGGCCGGGACCATGAGCAGTTCTTC. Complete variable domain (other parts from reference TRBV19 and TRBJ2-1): DGGITQSPKYLFRKEGQNVTLSCEQNLNHDAMYWYRQDPGQGLRLIYYSQIVNDFQKGDIAEGYSVSREKKESFPLTVTSAQKNPTAFYLCASRGRDHEQFFGPGTRLTVL.

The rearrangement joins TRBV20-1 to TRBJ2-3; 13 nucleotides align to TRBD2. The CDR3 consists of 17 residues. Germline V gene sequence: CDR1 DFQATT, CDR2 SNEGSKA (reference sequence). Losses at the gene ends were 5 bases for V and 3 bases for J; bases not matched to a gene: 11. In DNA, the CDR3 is TGCAGTGCTCGACTCCGGACTAGCGGGGGAAGGACAGATACGCAGTATTTT. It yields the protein CSARLRTSGGRTDTQYF.

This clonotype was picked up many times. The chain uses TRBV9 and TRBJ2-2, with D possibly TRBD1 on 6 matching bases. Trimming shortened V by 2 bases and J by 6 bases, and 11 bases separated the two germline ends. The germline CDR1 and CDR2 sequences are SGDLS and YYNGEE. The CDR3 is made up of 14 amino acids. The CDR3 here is CASSVTGLPGELFF. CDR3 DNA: TGTGCCAGCAGCGTTACAGGGCTACCCGGGGAGCTGTTTTTT. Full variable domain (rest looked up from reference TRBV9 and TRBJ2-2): DSGVTQTPKHLITATGQRVTLRCSPRSGDLSVYWYQQSLDQGLQFLIQYYNGEERAKGNILERFSAQQFPDLHSELNLSSLELGDSALYFCASSVTGLPGELFFGEGSRLTVL.

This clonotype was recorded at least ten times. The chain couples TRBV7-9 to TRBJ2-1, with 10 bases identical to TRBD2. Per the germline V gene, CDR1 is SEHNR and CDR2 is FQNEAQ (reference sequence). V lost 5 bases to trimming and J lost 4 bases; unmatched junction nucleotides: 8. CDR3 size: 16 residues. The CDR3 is CASSRTTSGVYNEQFF. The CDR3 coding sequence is TGTGCCAGCAGCCGAACAACTAGCGGGGTATACAATGAGCAGTTCTTC.

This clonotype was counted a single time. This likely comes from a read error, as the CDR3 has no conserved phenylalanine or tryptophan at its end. This CDR3 reads CAISFGGRETQYY. The CDR3 DNA sequence: TGTGCCATCAGTTTCGGGGGGCGGGAGACCCAGTACTAC. V gene TRBV12-3 or TRBV12-4 combines with J gene TRBJ2-5; TRBD2 might be the D (7 bases). CDR3 length: 13 amino acids.